This passage covers 30 T cell receptor beta chains from one sample sequenced in a study of cytomegalovirus exposure and HLA in healthy donors. The protocol was immunoSEQ multiplex PCR, while the TCRdb copy is restricted to in-frame clones and leaves out a portion. This sample has under 200,000 clones, with about 90% found just once. The sequenced material came from PBMCs. These receptors were obtained from a woman younger than 35 in good health and CMV-seropositive.

The chain couples TRBV28 to TRBJ1-3, with 10 bases that match TRBD1. Germline V gene data show CDR1 as MDHEN and CDR2 as SYDVKM. V lost 5 bases to trimming and J lost 2 bases; unmatched junction nucleotides: 3. The CDR3 runs to 15 residues. CDR3: CASSPGTGAGNTIYF. The CDR3 DNA reads TGTGCCAGCAGTCCCGGGACAGGGGCTGGAAACACCATATATTTT.

V is TRBV28 and J is TRBJ2-7; D is perhaps TRBD2 (6 bases). Germline-derived CDR1 and CDR2 are MDHEN and SYDVKM. This CDR3 is built from 13 residues. V was trimmed by 5 bases and J by 4 bases, leaving 12 bases between them. CDR3 DNA: TGTGCCAGCAGTCCACGGGACTTATACGAGCAGTACTTC. Its translation is CASSPRDLYEQYF.

V usage is TRBV6-1 and J usage is TRBJ2-2, with D possibly TRBD1 on 5 matching bases. The CDR3 totals 16 residues. Germline CDR1 is MNHNS and CDR2 is SASEGT. Trimming pared 3 bases from V and 4 bases from J, leaving 15 bases between. The CDR3 DNA follows: TGTGCCAGCAGTGATCGACGTGGGGCCTTCACCGGGGAGCTGTTTTTT. The encoded protein is CASSDRRGAFTGELFF.

V usage is TRBV2 and J usage is TRBJ1-5; maybe TRBD1 (5 bases). This CDR3 is built from 12 residues. The germline V and J ends were trimmed by 6 bases and 11 bases, with 14 bases remaining between them. CDR1 and CDR2 (germline): SNHLY, FYNNEI. The CDR3 spells CASRAQGDSQHF. In DNA, the CDR3 is TGTGCCAGCAGAGCGCAGGGTGACTCCCAGCATTTT. The full variable domain, with the rest looked up from reference TRBV2 and TRBJ1-5, is EPEVTQTPSHQVTQMGQEVILRCVPISNHLYFYWYRQILGQKVEFLVSFYNNEISEKSEIFDDQFSVERPDGSNFTLKIRSTKLEDSAMYFCASRAQGDSQHFGDGTRLSIL.

J is TRBJ2-1 and V is TRBV11-2; 7 bases fit TRBD1. The CDR3 totals 15 residues. Trimming took 2 bases from V and 2 from J; bases not matched to a gene: 3. CDR1 is SGHAT, CDR2 FQNNGV, per germline. CDR3 region: CASSLITGAYNEQFF. The CDR3 DNA reads as TGTGCCAGCAGCTTAATAACAGGGGCCTACAATGAGCAGTTCTTC.

In its sample, this clone was seen once. V usage is TRBV28 and J usage is TRBJ2-7; tentative D call: TRBD1 (6 bases). Per germline, CDR1 MDHEN and CDR2 SYDVKM. Trimming removed 8 bases from V and 3 bases from J, with 8 bases in between. This CDR3 has 11 amino acids. The CDR3 spells CASSGVYEQYF. CDR3 coding DNA: TGTGCCAGCTCAGGGGTCTACGAGCAGTACTTC.

V usage is TRBV14 and J usage is TRBJ1-2; perhaps TRBD1 as D (6 bases). Trimming took off 0 bases at V and 9 bases at J, with 14 bases between the two ends. The CDR3 is made up of 14 amino acids. Germline values: CDR1 SGHDN, CDR2 FVKESK. The CDR3 spells CASSQESGGLSYTF. In DNA, the CDR3 is TGTGCCAGCAGCCAAGAATCGGGGGGCTTAAGCTACACCTTC.

The J gene is TRBJ2-1, the V gene TRBV9; D possibly corresponds to TRBD2 (5 bases). The ends were cut back, 4 bases at V and 0 bases at J, with 11 bases in the middle. The CDR3 runs 15 residues. Germline values: CDR1 SGDLS, CDR2 YYNGEE. The CDR3 DNA reads as TGTGCCAGCAGCCCCAGCGGCGTCTCCTACAATGAGCAGTTCTTC. Translation: CASSPSGVSYNEQFF.

The V and J genes are TRBV19 and TRBJ2-7; D unclear. Germline V gene sequence: CDR1 LNHDA, CDR2 SQIVND (reference sequence). CDR3 length: 14 residues. The V end was cut by 5 bases, the J end by 0 bases, with 11 bases between. The CDR3 nucleotides read TGTGCCAGTAGTCGGCAGGCGCCCTCCTACGAGCAGTACTTC. Translated, it gives CASSRQAPSYEQYF.

This clone occurred once. This sequence joins TRBV18 and TRBJ1-2, with TRBD1 matching 7 bases. Germline CDR1 reads KGHSH; CDR2 reads LQKENI. The CDR3 is 14 amino acids. Germline trimming cut 3 bases from V and 3 bases from J; bases unmatched to any gene: 4. The CDR3 spells CASSPGQDYYGYTF. The CDR3 DNA follows: TGTGCCAGCTCACCCGGACAGGACTACTATGGCTACACCTTC.

J is TRBJ2-7 and V is TRBV29-1, with TRBD2 as a possible D gene (6 bases). The V gene's germline CDR1 is SQVTM and CDR2 ANQGSEA. The CDR3 loop spans 13 amino acids. V shed 0 bases and J shed 2 bases, with 8 bases lying between them. Written as DNA, the CDR3 is TGCAGCGTTGAAGATGCGGGGACCTACGAGCAGTACTTC. Protein: CSVEDAGTYEQYF.

The chain recombines TRBV27 with TRBJ1-2, with a possible D match to TRBD1 (6 bases). The germline V and J ends were trimmed by 0 bases and 8 bases, with 13 bases remaining between them. Germline CDR1 is MNHEY and CDR2 is SMNVEV (reference sequence). This CDR3 has 14 residues. The CDR3 nucleotides read TGTGCCAGCAGTTTATCTGGGGGGGCGGGAGGCTACACCTTC. Its protein is CASSLSGGAGGYTF.

The V gene is TRBV5-6, the J gene TRBJ2-5, with D possibly being TRBD2 (6 bases). The CDR3 spans 14 residues. The germline V and J ends were trimmed by 2 bases and 5 bases, with 13 bases remaining between them. CDR1 is SGHDT, CDR2 YYEEEE, per germline. CDR3 loop: CASSFGLPVETQYF. The CDR3, as DNA: TGTGCCAGCAGCTTCGGACTACCTGTGGAGACCCAGTACTTC.

CDR3 region: CASSFGGVGYTF. DNA of the CDR3: TGTGCCAGCAGCTTTGGGGGGGTCGGCTACACCTTC. V gene TRBV7-9 combines with J gene TRBJ1-2, with TRBD1 as a possible D gene (5 bases). CDR3 length: 12 residues. V was clipped by 3 bases and J by 8 bases, with 10 bases between them. From germline, CDR1 is SEHNR and CDR2 FQNEAQ (reference sequence).

This chain connects TRBV18 to TRBJ2-7; unclear D gene. The V gene's germline CDR1 is KGHSH and CDR2 LQKENI. V was pared by 4 bases and J by 1 base, with 5 bases between. The CDR3 loop spans 12 amino acids. This CDR3 reads CASSLLSYEQYF. In DNA, the CDR3 is TGTGCCAGCTCACTTCTATCCTACGAGCAGTACTTC.

The chain links TRBV29-1 to TRBJ2-1, with D perhaps matching TRBD1 (5 bases). CDR3 length: 13 residues. V was shortened by 3 bases and J by 4 bases, with 10 bases between the two germline ends. Looked up from germline, CDR1 is SQVTM and CDR2 is ANQGSEA. The CDR3 spells CSVDKGIYNEQFF. CDR3 DNA sequence: TGCAGCGTTGACAAGGGGATATACAATGAGCAGTTCTTC.

This clone was seen once. The chain joins TRBV30 to TRBJ1-1, with D unclear. The germline V gene encodes CDR1 GTSNPN and CDR2 SVGIG (reference sequence). The CDR3 runs to 13 residues. V gave up 4 bases and J gave up 1 base, with 10 bases separating them. CDR3 bases: TGTGCCTGGACCGGGAGGTCGAACACTGAAGCTTTCTTT. Translation gives CAWTGRSNTEAFF.

V gene TRBV5-6 combines with J gene TRBJ2-3; TRBD2 might be the D (5 bases). The germline CDR1 and CDR2 sequences are SGHDT and YYEEEE. Between the trimmed V and J ends, which lost 1 base and 0 bases, there was a span of 9 bases. The CDR3 is 15 amino acids. DNA of the CDR3: TGTGCCAGCAGCTTGTTCGGGGATAGCACAGATACGCAGTATTTT. This encodes CASSLFGDSTDTQYF.

V and J are TRBV28 and TRBJ2-2; D may be TRBD2 (5 bases). Deletions cut 2 bases from V and 6 bases from J, with 10 bases between. There are 14 residues in the CDR3. The germline gives CDR1 MDHEN, CDR2 SYDVKM. The CDR3: CASSLGYGAGELFF. The CDR3, as DNA: TGTGCCAGCAGTTTAGGTTACGGGGCCGGGGAGCTGTTTTTT.

The chain recombines TRBV29-1 with TRBJ2-2, with 7 bases identical to TRBD1. CDR3 length equals 14 residues. J gave up 1 base and V 6 bases, and 5 bases lay outside the gene matches. Per the germline V gene, CDR1 is SQVTM and CDR2 is ANQGSEA. CDR3 sequence: CSVSGQQNTGELFF. CDR3 coding DNA: TGCAGCGTGTCGGGACAGCAGAACACCGGGGAGCTGTTTTTT.

The chain is built from TRBV10-3 and TRBJ2-3; the match to TRBD2 covers 14 bases. In germline, CDR1 is ENHRY, CDR2 SYGVKD. The CDR3 contains 16 residues. The V and J ends lost 6 bases and 5 bases, in that order; junction bases with no gene match: 7. The CDR3 loop reads CAISLTSGRGGDTQYF. CDR3 in DNA: TGTGCCATCAGCCTGACTAGCGGGAGGGGGGGAGATACGCAGTATTTT.

In this sample, this clone turned up a few times. The chain employs TRBV9 and TRBJ2-7, with 8 bases aligning to TRBD1. Germline V gene data show CDR1 as SGDLS and CDR2 as YYNGEE. This CDR3 is built from 14 residues. The J segment lost 6 bases and the V segment lost 2 bases, leaving 7 bases of the junction unmatched. CDR3 DNA: TGTGCCAGCAGCGTGGACAGGGATGGATTCGAGCAGTACTTC. Translation: CASSVDRDGFEQYF.

The CDR3 sequence: CASSPLTQGLASGANVLTF. DNA for the CDR3: TGTGCCAGCAGCCCCTTGACGCAGGGCTTGGCGTCGGGGGCCAACGTCCTGACTTTC. The gene calls are TRBV14 and TRBJ2-6, with a weak D call TRBD1 (5 bases). The CDR3 spans 19 residues. The V gene lost 4 bases and the J gene lost 4 bases, with 23 bases spanning the gap. Germline loops: CDR1 SGHDN, CDR2 FVKESK.

This chain connects TRBV19 to TRBJ1-1, with D maybe TRBD1 (5 bases). This CDR3 spans 12 amino acids. V lost 8 bases, J lost 4 bases, and 11 bases lay in between. From germline, CDR1 is LNHDA and CDR2 SQIVND (reference sequence). CDR3 DNA sequence: TGTGCCAGTGAAGATGGGGCCACTGAAGCTTTCTTT. Translation: CASEDGATEAFF.

V gene TRBV11-2 combines with J gene TRBJ1-5; 9 bases map to TRBD1. CDR1 and CDR2 (germline): SGHAT, FQNNGV. The CDR3 is 18 amino acids. The trim removed 5 bases at V and 1 base at J, leaving 12 bases unmatched. The CDR3, as DNA: TGTGCCAGCAGCCTCCGGGACAGGGAGGTACGGAGCAATCAGCCCCAGCATTTT. It codes for CASSLRDREVRSNQPQHF.

V gene TRBV6-7 combines with J gene TRBJ1-5, with D possibly matching TRBD1 (6 bases). TRBV6-7 is given ORF status, its function remaining uncertain. This CDR3 comprises 14 residues. Trimming took off 3 bases at V and 10 bases at J, with 16 bases between the two ends. The CDR3: CASSYEQGMPPQHF. The CDR3 nucleotides read TGTGCCAGCAGTTATGAACAGGGTATGCCCCCCCAGCATTTT.

The rearrangement joins TRBV21-1 to TRBJ2-5; the table gives TRBD2 as D, unverified against the DNA. TRBV21-1 is tagged as a pseudogene. This CDR3 is built from 17 residues. The CDR3 region has the DNA TGTGCCAGCAGCAAAGAATTAGCGGGATGGTACCAAGAGACCCAGTACTTC. It encodes CASSKELAGWYQETQYF.

The chain carries TRBV18 and TRBJ2-7; no reliable D call. Germline-derived CDR1 and CDR2 are KGHSH and LQKENI. The CDR3 totals 15 residues. The ends were cut back, 2 bases at V and 0 bases at J, with 11 bases in the middle. The chain's CDR3 is CASSPGVRSSYEQYF. The CDR3 nucleotides read TGTGCCAGCTCACCAGGTGTTAGGAGCTCCTACGAGCAGTACTTC.

The V and J genes are TRBV7-2 and TRBJ2-2; TRBD1 matches 8 bases. Germline V gene lookup returns CDR1 SGHTA and CDR2 FQGNSA. The CDR3 runs to 16 residues. V gave up 2 bases and J gave up 5 bases; unmatched junction bases: 7. The CDR3, as DNA: TGTGCCAGCAGCTTACCCCCACAGGGGGTGACCGGGGAGCTGTTTTTT. Protein sequence: CASSLPPQGVTGELFF.

This chain links TRBV29-1 with TRBJ2-1, with TRBD2 matching 9 bases. The CDR3 covers 13 residues. Germline loops: CDR1 SQVTM, CDR2 ANQGSEA. Trimming took 5 bases from V and 9 from J; bases not matched to a gene: 8. The CDR3 protein is CSVRAGGYTEQFF. Written as DNA, the CDR3 is TGCAGCGTTAGAGCGGGGGGTTATACTGAGCAGTTCTTC.